This T cell receptor beta chain emerged from a study of blood T cell repertoires in COVID-19. Libraries were prepared by immunoSEQ multiplex PCR; TCRdb keeps only in-frame clonotypes and omits some of them. The repertoire consists of a few hundred thousand clones, with 90% occurring once and the leading ten covering about 1.7%. V lost 4 bases and J lost 13, with 17 bases in between. Germline V gives CDR1 LNHDA, CDR2 SQIVND (reference sequence). The CDR3 sequence is 13 residues long. V gene TRBV19 combines with J gene TRBJ2-1; tentative D call: TRBD2 (7 bases). The sequenced sample consisted of PBMCs or T cells enriched from blood (not recorded which). The clonotype originates from a woman aged 18-35 years with acute COVID-19. CDR3 DNA: TGTGCCAGTAGTAGTCGGGGGGCGCGTTTTCAGTTCTTC. Encoded protein: CASSSRGARFQFF.